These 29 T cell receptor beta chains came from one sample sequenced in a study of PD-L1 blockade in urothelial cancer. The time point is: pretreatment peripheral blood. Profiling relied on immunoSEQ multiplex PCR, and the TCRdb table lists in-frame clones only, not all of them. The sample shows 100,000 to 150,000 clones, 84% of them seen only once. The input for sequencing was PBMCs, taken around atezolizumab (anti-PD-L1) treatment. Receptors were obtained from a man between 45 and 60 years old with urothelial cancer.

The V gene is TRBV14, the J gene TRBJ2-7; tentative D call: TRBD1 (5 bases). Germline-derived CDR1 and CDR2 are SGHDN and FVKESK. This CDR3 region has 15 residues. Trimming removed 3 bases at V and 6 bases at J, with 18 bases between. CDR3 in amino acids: CASSHRGTLTAEQYF. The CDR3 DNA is TGTGCCAGCAGCCATCGAGGAACACTGACAGCCGAGCAGTACTTC.

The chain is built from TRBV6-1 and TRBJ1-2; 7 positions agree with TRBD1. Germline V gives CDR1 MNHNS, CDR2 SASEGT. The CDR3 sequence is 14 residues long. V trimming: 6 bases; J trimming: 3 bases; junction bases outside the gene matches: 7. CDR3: CASRGAGGYYGYTF. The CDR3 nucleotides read TGTGCCAGCAGAGGGGCAGGGGGGTACTATGGCTACACCTTC.

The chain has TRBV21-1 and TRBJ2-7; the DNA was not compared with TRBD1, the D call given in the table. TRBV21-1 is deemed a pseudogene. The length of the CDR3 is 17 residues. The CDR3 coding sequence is TGTGCCAGCAGCAAGCGGAGGGGGCGCAGGGACTCCTACGAGCAGTACTTC. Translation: CASSKRRGRRDSYEQYF.

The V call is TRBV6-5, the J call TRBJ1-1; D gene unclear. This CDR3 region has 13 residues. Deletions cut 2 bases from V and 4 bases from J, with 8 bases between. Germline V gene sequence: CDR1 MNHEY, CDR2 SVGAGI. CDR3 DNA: TGTGCCAGCAGTTACACATATTCCACTGAAGCTTTCTTT. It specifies CASSYTYSTEAFF.

As DNA, the CDR3 is TGTGCCATCAGAAACTCGGGGAGTACTAATGAAAAACTGTTTTTT. Residues: CAIRNSGSTNEKLFF. The chain links TRBV10-3 to TRBJ1-4; D is uncertain. The CDR3 contains 15 residues. The germline gives CDR1 ENHRY, CDR2 SYGVKD. The V and J ends lost 6 bases and 2 bases respectively, with 13 bases between them.

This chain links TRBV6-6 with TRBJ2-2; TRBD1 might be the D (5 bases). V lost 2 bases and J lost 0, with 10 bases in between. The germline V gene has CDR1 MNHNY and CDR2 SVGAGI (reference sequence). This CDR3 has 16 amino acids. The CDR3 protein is CASSYRQLPNTGELFF. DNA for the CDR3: TGTGCCAGCAGTTACCGACAGTTACCGAACACCGGGGAGCTGTTTTTT.

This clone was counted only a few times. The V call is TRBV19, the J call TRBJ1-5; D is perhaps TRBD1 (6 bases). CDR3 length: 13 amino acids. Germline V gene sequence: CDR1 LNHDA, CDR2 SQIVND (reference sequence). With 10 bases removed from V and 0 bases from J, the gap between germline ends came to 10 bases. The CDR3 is CATGTNSNQPQHF. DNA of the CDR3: TGTGCCACTGGGACAAATAGCAATCAGCCCCAGCATTTT.

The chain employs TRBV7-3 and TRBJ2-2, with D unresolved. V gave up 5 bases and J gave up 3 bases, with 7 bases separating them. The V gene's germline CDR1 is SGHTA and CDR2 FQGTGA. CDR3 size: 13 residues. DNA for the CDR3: TGTGCCAGCAGCCACGACTACACCGGGGAGCTGTTTTTT. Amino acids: CASSHDYTGELFF.

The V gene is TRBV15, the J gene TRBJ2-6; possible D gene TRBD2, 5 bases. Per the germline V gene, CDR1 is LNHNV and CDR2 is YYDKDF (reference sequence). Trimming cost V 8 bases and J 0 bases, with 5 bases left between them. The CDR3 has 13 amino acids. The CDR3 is CATGLSGANVLTF. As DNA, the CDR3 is TGTGCCACCGGACTCTCTGGGGCCAACGTCCTGACTTTC.

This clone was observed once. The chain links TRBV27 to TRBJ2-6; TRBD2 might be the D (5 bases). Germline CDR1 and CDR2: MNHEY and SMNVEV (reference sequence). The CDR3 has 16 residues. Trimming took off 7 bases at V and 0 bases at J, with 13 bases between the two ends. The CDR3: CASIGGGPSGANVLTF. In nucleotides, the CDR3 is TGTGCCAGCATAGGAGGCGGCCCCTCTGGGGCCAACGTCCTGACTTTC.

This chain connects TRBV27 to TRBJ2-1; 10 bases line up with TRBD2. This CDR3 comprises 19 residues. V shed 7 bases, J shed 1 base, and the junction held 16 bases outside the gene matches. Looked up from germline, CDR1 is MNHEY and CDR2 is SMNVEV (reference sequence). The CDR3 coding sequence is TGTGCCAGCATCCTAAGAGGACTAGCGGCTACTGTTTCCTACAATGAGCAGTTCTTC. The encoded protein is CASILRGLAATVSYNEQFF.

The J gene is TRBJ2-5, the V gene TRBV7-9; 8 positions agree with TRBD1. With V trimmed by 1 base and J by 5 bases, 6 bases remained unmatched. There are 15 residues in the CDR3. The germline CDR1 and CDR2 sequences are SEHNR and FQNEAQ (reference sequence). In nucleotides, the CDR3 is TGTGCCAGCAGCTTAGGGGGAGACAGGGGTGAGACCCAGTACTTC. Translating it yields CASSLGGDRGETQYF.

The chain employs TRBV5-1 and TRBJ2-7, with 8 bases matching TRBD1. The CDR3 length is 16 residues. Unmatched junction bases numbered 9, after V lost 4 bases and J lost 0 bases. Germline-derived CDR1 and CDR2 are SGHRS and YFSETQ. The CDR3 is CASSAARDRSSYEQYF. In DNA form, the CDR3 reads TGCGCCAGCAGCGCCGCCCGGGACAGGAGCTCCTACGAGCAGTACTTC.

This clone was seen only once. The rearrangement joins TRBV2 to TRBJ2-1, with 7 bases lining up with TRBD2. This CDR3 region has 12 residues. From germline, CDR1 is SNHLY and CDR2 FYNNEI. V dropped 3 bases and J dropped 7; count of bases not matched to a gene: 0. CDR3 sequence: CASSEGGNEQFF. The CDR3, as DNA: TGTGCCAGCAGTGAGGGGGGGAATGAGCAGTTCTTC. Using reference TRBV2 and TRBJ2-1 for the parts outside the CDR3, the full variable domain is EPEVTQTPSHQVTQMGQEVILRCVPISNHLYFYWYRQILGQKVEFLVSFYNNEISEKSEIFDDQFSVERPDGSNFTLKIRSTKLEDSAMYFCASSEGGNEQFFGPGTRLTVL.

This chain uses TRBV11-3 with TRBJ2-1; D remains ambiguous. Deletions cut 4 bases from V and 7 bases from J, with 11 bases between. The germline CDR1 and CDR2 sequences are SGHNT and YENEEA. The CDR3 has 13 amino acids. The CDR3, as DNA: TGTGCCAGCAGCTCCCCGCTCTATAATGAGCAGTTCTTC. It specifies CASSSPLYNEQFF.

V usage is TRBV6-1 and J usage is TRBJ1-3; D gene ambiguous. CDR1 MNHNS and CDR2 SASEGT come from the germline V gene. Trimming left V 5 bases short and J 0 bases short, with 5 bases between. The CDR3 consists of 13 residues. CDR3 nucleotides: TGTGCCAGCAGTTCTATCTCTGGAAACACCATATATTTT. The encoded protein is CASSSISGNTIYF.

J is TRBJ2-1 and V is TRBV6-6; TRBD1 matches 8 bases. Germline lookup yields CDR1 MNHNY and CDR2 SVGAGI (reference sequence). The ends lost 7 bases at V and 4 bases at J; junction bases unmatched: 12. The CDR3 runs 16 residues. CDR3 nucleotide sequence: TGTGCCAGCACTCCCCCCTCCGGGACAGGATACAATGAGCAGTTCTTC. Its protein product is CASTPPSGTGYNEQFF.

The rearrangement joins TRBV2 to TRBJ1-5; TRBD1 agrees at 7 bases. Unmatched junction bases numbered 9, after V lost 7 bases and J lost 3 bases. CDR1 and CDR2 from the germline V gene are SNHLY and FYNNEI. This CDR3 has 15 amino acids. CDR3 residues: CASTDGDRFNQPQHF. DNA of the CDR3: TGTGCCAGCACCGATGGGGACAGATTCAATCAGCCCCAGCATTTT.

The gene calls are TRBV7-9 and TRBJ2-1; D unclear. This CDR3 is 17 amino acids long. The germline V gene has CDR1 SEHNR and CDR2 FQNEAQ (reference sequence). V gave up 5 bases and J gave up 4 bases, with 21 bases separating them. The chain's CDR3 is CASSLPSRSLSYNEQFF. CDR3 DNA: TGTGCCAGCAGCCTTCCCTCGCGGTCCCTTTCTTACAATGAGCAGTTCTTC. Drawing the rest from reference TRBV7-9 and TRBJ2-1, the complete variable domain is DTGVSQNPRHKITKRGQNVTFRCDPISEHNRLYWYRQTLGQGPEFLTYFQNEAQLEKSRLLSDRFSAERPKGSFSTLEIQRTEQGDSAMYLCASSLPSRSLSYNEQFFGPGTRLTVL.

The CDR3 nucleotides are TGTGCCAGCAGATTGACAGGGGGAGTTAAACTGTTTTTT. Protein: CASRLTGGVKLFF. The rearrangement joins TRBV28 to TRBJ1-4; 9 bases fit TRBD1. In germline, CDR1 is MDHEN, CDR2 SYDVKM. This CDR3 spans 13 amino acids. J gave up 11 bases and V 6 bases, and 7 bases lay outside the gene matches. Full variable domain (missing parts from reference TRBV28 and TRBJ1-4): DVKVTQSSRYLVKRTGEKVFLECVQDMDHENMFWYRQDPGLGLRLIYFSYDVKMKEKGDIPEGYSVSREKKERFSLILESASTNQTSMYLCASRLTGGVKLFFGSGTQLSVL.

DNA for the CDR3: TGTGCCAGCAGCCAAGTAGGACTAGCCCCACCTCAATACAATGAGCAGTTCTTC. Translated: CASSQVGLAPPQYNEQFF. V gene TRBV14 combines with J gene TRBJ2-1, with TRBD2 matching 8 bases. Germline CDR1 and CDR2: SGHDN and FVKESK. The junction had 12 bases not matched to a gene; V was cut back by 1 base and J by 4 bases. This CDR3 is built from 18 residues.

The CDR3 is CATNHRDIGEKLFF. The CDR3 DNA is TGTGCCACGAATCACAGGGATATTGGTGAAAAACTGTTTTTT. This chain connects TRBV19 to TRBJ1-4; TRBD1 is a possible D gene (6 bases). Germline CDR1 is LNHDA and CDR2 is SQIVND (reference sequence). V lost 10 bases to trimming and J lost 7 bases, with 19 bases between them. This CDR3 comprises 14 residues.

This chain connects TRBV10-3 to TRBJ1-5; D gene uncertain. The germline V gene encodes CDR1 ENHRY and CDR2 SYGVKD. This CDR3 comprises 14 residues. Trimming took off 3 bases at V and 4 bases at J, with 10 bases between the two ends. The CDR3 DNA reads TGTGCCATCAGTGACGAACAGATGAATCAGCCCCAGCATTTT. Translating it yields CAISDEQMNQPQHF.

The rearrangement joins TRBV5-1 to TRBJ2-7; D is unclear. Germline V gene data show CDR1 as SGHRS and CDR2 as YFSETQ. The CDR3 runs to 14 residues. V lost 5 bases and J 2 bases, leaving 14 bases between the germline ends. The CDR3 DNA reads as TGCGCCAGCAGTGCCGACACATACCCCTACGAGCAGTACTTC. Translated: CASSADTYPYEQYF.

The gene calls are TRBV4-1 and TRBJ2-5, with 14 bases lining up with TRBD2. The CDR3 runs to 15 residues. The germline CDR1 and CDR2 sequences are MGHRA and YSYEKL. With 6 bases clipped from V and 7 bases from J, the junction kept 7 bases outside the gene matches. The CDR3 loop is CASSKGLAGEGTQYF. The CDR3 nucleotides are TGCGCCAGCAGTAAGGGACTAGCGGGGGAGGGGACCCAGTACTTC.

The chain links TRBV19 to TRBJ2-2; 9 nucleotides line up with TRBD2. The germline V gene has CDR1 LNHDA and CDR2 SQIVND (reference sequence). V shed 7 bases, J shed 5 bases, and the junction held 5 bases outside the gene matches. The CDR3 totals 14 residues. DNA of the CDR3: TGTGCCAGTAAGACTAGCGGAGTAACCGGGGAGCTGTTTTTT. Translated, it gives CASKTSGVTGELFF. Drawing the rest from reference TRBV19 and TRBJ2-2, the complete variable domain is DGGITQSPKYLFRKEGQNVTLSCEQNLNHDAMYWYRQDPGQGLRLIYYSQIVNDFQKGDIAEGYSVSREKKESFPLTVTSAQKNPTAFYLCASKTSGVTGELFFGEGSRLTVL.

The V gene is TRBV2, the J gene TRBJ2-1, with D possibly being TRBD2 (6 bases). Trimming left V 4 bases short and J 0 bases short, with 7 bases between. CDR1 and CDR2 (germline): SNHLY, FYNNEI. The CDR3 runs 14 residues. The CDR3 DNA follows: TGTGCCAGCAGTGGGGACTTCTCCTACAATGAGCAGTTCTTC. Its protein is CASSGDFSYNEQFF.

CDR3 sequence (DNA): TGTGCCAGCAGCGAACAGGTCAGGAATTCACCCCTCCACTTT. Residues: CASSEQVRNSPLHF. The chain joins TRBV7-8 to TRBJ1-6, with D maybe TRBD1 (5 bases). This CDR3 has 14 residues. The V gene's germline CDR1 is SGHVS and CDR2 FQNEAQ. V lost 5 bases and J lost 7, with 12 bases in between.

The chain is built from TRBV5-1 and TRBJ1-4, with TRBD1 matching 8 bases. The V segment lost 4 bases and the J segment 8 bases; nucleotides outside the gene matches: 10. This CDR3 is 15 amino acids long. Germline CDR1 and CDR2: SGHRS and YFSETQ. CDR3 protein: CASSTGGQAHEKLFF. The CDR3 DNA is TGCGCCAGCAGCACGGGGGGACAGGCCCACGAAAAACTGTTTTTT. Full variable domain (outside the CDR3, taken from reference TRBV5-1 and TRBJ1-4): KAGVTQTPRYLIKTRGQQVTLSCSPISGHRSVSWYQQTPGQGLQFLFEYFSETQRNKGNFPGRFSGRQFSNSRSEMNVSTLELGDSALYLCASSTGGQAHEKLFFGSGTQLSVL.